These 21 T cell receptor beta chains originate from one sample sequenced in a study of CD8+ T cells in alopecia areata. Sample treatment: oral pan-JAK inhibitor, 5-10 mg twice daily. Extracted RNA was reverse transcribed into cDNA, the sequencing template. The table came from immunoSEQ multiplex PCR; TCRdb's copy has only in-frame clones and leaves some out. The sample consists of around 270,000 clones, 55% to 75% of them appearing once. The material was CD4+ T cells sorted from blood, obtained at week 24, from a patient treated with tofacitinib. The receptors originated from a human donor with alopecia areata.

V and J are TRBV30 and TRBJ2-2; 9 bases are shared with TRBD2. The CDR3 is 14 residues long. Germline V gives CDR1 GTSNPN, CDR2 SVGIG (reference sequence). The junction had 6 bases not matched to a gene; V was cut back by 4 bases and J by 6 bases. The CDR3 loop reads CAWIGGGAAGELFF. DNA of the CDR3: TGTGCCTGGATCGGCGGGGGGGCCGCCGGGGAGCTGTTTTTT.

This clone was seen at least ten times. The V gene is TRBV7-9, the J gene TRBJ2-7, with a tentative D call TRBD1 (6 bases). The length of the CDR3 is 15 residues. The germline V gene has CDR1 SEHNR and CDR2 FQNEAQ (reference sequence). The ends were cut back, 1 base at V and 6 bases at J, with 16 bases in the middle. Written as DNA, the CDR3 is TGTGCCAGCAGCTTAGGGGGTCACAGGGAATCCGAGCAGTACTTC. Translation: CASSLGGHRESEQYF.

The chain uses TRBV11-3 and TRBJ1-5; D not certain. Trimming removed 5 bases from V and 2 bases from J, with 19 bases in between. The germline V gene has CDR1 SGHNT and CDR2 YENEEA. The CDR3 consists of 17 residues. CDR3 bases: TGTGCCAGCAGCCCTACCACATCGTGGAAGGGCAATCAGCCCCAGCATTTT. Its translation is CASSPTTSWKGNQPQHF.

This clone was counted between two and nine times. The chain joins TRBV7-9 to TRBJ2-2; 9 bases are shared with TRBD1. Germline trimming cut 5 bases from V and 4 bases from J; bases unmatched to any gene: 5. Germline CDR1 is SEHNR and CDR2 is FQNEAQ (reference sequence). The CDR3 sequence is 15 residues long. CDR3 region: CASSLGQGSTGELFF. The CDR3 DNA is TGTGCCAGCAGCCTAGGACAGGGGAGCACCGGGGAGCTGTTTTTT.

The rearrangement joins TRBV29-1 to TRBJ2-5; TRBD1 aligns across 9 bases. V lost 6 bases and J lost 4; bases outside the gene matches: 12. From germline, CDR1 is SQVTM and CDR2 ANQGSEA. CDR3 size: 15 residues. CDR3 protein: CSVSTTGTGSETQYF. The CDR3 bases are TGCAGCGTCAGTACAACCGGGACAGGGTCAGAGACCCAGTACTTC.

The CDR3 region has the DNA TGCGCCAGCAGCCAAGACCGGGACGATCAACTCCTACCGCCAGCCAAAAACATTCAGTACTTC. This codes for CASSQDRDDQLLPPAKNIQYF. J is TRBJ2-4 and V is TRBV4-3; D possibly uses TRBD1 or TRBD2 (5 bases each). V was shortened by 0 bases and J by 0 bases, with 24 bases between the two germline ends. Germline CDR1 reads LGHNA; CDR2 reads YSLEER. The CDR3 contains 21 residues.

This clone appeared a few times. This chain links TRBV27 with TRBJ1-1; TRBD1 is a possible D gene (5 bases). V gave up 7 bases and J gave up 4 bases, with 10 bases separating them. The CDR3 sequence is 12 residues long. Germline V CDR1 and CDR2: MNHEY, SMNVEV (reference sequence). The CDR3 DNA reads TGTGCCAGCACGGGACCGAGCACTGAAGCTTTCTTT. Its protein is CASTGPSTEAFF.

The CDR3 nucleotides are TGTGCCACCAGCAAAAATCGCGGTGGCTACACCTTC. It codes for CATSKNRGGYTF. The chain employs TRBV15 and TRBJ1-2; unclear D gene. Trimming left V 4 bases short and J 7 bases short, with 10 bases between. Germline V gene sequence: CDR1 LNHNV, CDR2 YYDKDF (reference sequence). CDR3 length: 12 residues.

V is TRBV7-9 and J is TRBJ1-2, with 8 bases matching TRBD1. Germline V gene sequence: CDR1 SEHNR, CDR2 FQNEAQ (reference sequence). Unmatched junction bases numbered 8, after V lost 6 bases and J lost 8 bases. This CDR3 is 13 amino acids long. CDR3 sequence (DNA): TGTGCCAGCAGACCGACAGGGGATGACGGCTACACCTTC. Amino acid sequence: CASRPTGDDGYTF.

The chain couples TRBV5-1 to TRBJ2-5; TRBD2 aligns across 8 bases. The CDR3 sequence is 17 residues long. Germline CDR1 SGHRS, CDR2 YFSETQ. V trimming: 5 bases; J trimming: 2 bases; junction bases outside the gene matches: 14. CDR3 in DNA: TGCGCCAGCAGTCGGGGGCAAGCGGGGGCCTCTCAAGAGACCCAGTACTTC. Translation: CASSRGQAGASQETQYF.

V usage is TRBV2 and J usage is TRBJ2-7; D remains unclear. The CDR3 extends over 11 amino acids. In germline, CDR1 is SNHLY, CDR2 FYNNEI. V shed 7 bases and J shed 3 bases, with 7 bases lying between them. CDR3 in DNA: TGTGCCAGCATCCTCCTCTACGAGCAGTACTTC. It encodes CASILLYEQYF.

This rearrangement joins TRBV2 to TRBJ2-3; TRBD1 matches at 7 bases. The junction had 10 bases not matched to a gene; V was cut back by 5 bases and J by 8 bases. The CDR3 covers 14 residues. Germline CDR1 reads SNHLY; CDR2 reads FYNNEI. The CDR3 bases are TGTGCCAGCAGTTGGACAGGACCAATGGGTACGCAGTATTTT. Translated: CASSWTGPMGTQYF.

This clone turned up a few times. The J gene is TRBJ2-5, the V gene TRBV5-6; 9 nucleotides agree with TRBD1. The ends lost 0 bases at V and 1 base at J; junction bases unmatched: 1. This CDR3 has 15 amino acids. Germline V CDR1 and CDR2: SGHDT, YYEEEE. The CDR3 here is CASSLVGQGQETQYF. DNA for the CDR3: TGTGCCAGCAGCTTGGTGGGACAGGGCCAAGAGACCCAGTACTTC.

The chain employs TRBV28 and TRBJ2-4, with 9 nucleotides matching TRBD1. Germline V CDR1 and CDR2: MDHEN, SYDVKM. The CDR3 covers 17 residues. V shed 3 bases and J 2 bases; nucleotides not matched to a gene: 8. CDR3 protein: CASSLRTGVATKNIQYF. The CDR3 DNA is TGTGCCAGCAGTTTGCGGACAGGGGTTGCGACCAAAAACATTCAGTACTTC.

This clone was seen only a few times. The chain recombines TRBV6-6 with TRBJ1-3, with TRBD1 as a possible D gene (5 bases). V was pared by 5 bases and J by 0 bases, with 11 bases between. CDR1 MNHNY and CDR2 SVGAGI come from the germline V gene (reference sequence). The CDR3 has 15 amino acids. DNA for the CDR3: TGTGCCAGCAGTCCAGGGATCAACTCTGGAAACACCATATATTTT. Protein: CASSPGINSGNTIYF.

This chain joins TRBV5-1 and TRBJ2-3; 13 positions agree with TRBD2. The V segment lost 3 bases and the J segment 0 bases; nucleotides outside the gene matches: 10. Germline CDR1 SGHRS, CDR2 YFSETQ. The CDR3 covers 19 residues. DNA of the CDR3: TGCGCCAGCAGCTCCGGACTAGCGGGGGCCGTAAGGAGCACAGATACGCAGTATTTT. As protein: CASSSGLAGAVRSTDTQYF.

V gene TRBV6-6 combines with J gene TRBJ2-1; 8 positions agree with TRBD1. The CDR3 contains 16 residues. Per the germline V gene, CDR1 is MNHNY and CDR2 is SVGAGI (reference sequence). V dropped 3 bases and J dropped 3; count of bases not matched to a gene: 7. CDR3 coding DNA: TGTGCCAGCAGTTATGTTCAGGGGGCGCTCTACAATGAGCAGTTCTTC. It translates to CASSYVQGALYNEQFF.

In this sample, this clone turned up a few times. The chain recombines TRBV29-1 with TRBJ2-1; the D gene is possibly TRBD1 (6 bases). CDR1 and CDR2 (germline): SQVTM, ANQGSEA. The ends were cut back, 4 bases at V and 14 bases at J, with 15 bases in the middle. The CDR3 has 11 residues. This CDR3 reads CSVVTTGIKFF. DNA for the CDR3: TGCAGCGTTGTAACTACAGGGATAAAGTTCTTC.

This rearrangement joins TRBV27 to TRBJ1-6, with 8 bases that match TRBD1. J was trimmed by 9 bases and V by 7 bases; bases with no gene match: 8. The CDR3 consists of 14 residues. The germline V gene has CDR1 MNHEY and CDR2 SMNVEV (reference sequence). CDR3: CASTPNTGGSPLHF. Written as DNA, the CDR3 is TGTGCCAGCACCCCCAATACAGGGGGTTCACCCCTCCACTTT.

The chain recombines TRBV11-2 with TRBJ2-5; D remains unclear. Germline-derived CDR1 and CDR2 are SGHAT and FQNNGV. Deletions cut 5 bases from V and 4 bases from J, with 5 bases between. The CDR3 contains 11 residues. This chain's CDR3 is CASSPRETQYF. Written as DNA, the CDR3 is TGTGCCAGCAGCCCCCGAGAGACCCAGTACTTC.

This chain links TRBV12-5 with TRBJ1-2; 7 nucleotides align to TRBD1. The length of the CDR3 is 15 residues. Germline V CDR1 and CDR2: LGHNT, FRNRAP. J gave up 4 bases and V 6 bases, and 11 bases lay outside the gene matches. The CDR3 loop reads CASGGPTGTVYGYTF. DNA for the CDR3: TGTGCTAGTGGGGGCCCAACCGGGACAGTCTATGGCTACACCTTC.